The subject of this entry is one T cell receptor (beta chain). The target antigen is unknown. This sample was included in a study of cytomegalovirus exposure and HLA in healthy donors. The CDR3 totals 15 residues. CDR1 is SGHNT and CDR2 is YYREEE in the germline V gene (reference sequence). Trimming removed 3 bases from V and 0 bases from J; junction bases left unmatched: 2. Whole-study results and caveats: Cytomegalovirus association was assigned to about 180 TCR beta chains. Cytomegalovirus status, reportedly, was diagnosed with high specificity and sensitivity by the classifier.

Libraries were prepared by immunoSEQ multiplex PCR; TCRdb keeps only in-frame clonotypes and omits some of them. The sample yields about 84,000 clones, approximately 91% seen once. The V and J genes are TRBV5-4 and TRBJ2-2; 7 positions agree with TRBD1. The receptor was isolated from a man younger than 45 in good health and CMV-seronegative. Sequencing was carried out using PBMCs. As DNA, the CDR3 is TGTGCCAGCAGCTCCGGGACAGCGAACACCGGGGAGCTGTTTTTT. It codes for CASSSGTANTGELFF.